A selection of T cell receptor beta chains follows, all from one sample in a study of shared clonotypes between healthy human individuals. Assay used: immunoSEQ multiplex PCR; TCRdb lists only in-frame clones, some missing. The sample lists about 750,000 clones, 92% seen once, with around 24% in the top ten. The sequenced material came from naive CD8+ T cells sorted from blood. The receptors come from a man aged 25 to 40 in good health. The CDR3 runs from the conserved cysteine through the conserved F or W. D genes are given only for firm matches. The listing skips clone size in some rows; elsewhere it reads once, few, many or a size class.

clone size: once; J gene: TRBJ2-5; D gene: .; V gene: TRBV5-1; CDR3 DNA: TGCGCCAGCAGCCAATTGAACAGGGAAGAGACCCAGTACTTC; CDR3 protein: CASSQLNREETQYF
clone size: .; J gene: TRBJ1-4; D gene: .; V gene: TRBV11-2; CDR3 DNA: TGTGCCAGCAGCTGGTCAATGGGAGGAAAACTGTTTTTT; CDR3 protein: CASSWSMGGKLFF
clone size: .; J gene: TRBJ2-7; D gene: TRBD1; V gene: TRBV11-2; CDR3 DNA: TGTGCCAGCAGCCCTGACCCGGGACAGAGGGACGGTAAGCAGTACTTC; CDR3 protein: CASSPDPGQRDGKQYF
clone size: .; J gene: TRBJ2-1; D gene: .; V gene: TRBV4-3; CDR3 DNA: TGCGCCAGCAGCCAAGAACGAGGGCCGTACAATGAGCAGTTCTTC; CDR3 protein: CASSQERGPYNEQFF
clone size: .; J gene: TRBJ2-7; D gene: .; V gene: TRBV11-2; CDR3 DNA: TGTGCCAGCAGCTTACTACCCCCCGAGCAGTACTTC; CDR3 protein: CASSLLPPEQYF
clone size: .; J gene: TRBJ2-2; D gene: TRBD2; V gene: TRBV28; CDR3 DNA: TGTGCCAGCAGTCTCTACAGAGGACTAGCGGGAGGAAACACCGGGGAGCTGTTTTTT; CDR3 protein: CASSLYRGLAGGNTGELFF
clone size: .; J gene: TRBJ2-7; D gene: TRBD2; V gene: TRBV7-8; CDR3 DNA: TGTGCCAGCAGATCAATAGCGGGAGTGGCCTACGAGCAGTACTTC; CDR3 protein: CASRSIAGVAYEQYF
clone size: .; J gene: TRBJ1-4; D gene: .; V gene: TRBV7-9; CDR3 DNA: TGTGCCAGCAGCTTAAATTGGGCAGCGAGGGATGAAAAACTGTTTTTT; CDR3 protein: CASSLNWAARDEKLFF
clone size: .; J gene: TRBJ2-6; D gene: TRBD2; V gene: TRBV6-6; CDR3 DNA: TGTGCCAGCAGTTGGACTAGCTCTGGGGCCAACGTCCTGACTTTC; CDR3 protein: CASSWTSSGANVLTF
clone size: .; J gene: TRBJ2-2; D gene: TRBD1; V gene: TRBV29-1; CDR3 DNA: TGCAGCGTGAGAAGACAGGGCGCCGGGGAGCTGTTTTTT; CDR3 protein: CSVRRQGAGELFF
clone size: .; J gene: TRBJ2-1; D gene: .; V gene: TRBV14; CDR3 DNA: TGTGCCAGCAGCCAAGTAAGGGTTAGGGATGAGCAGTTCTTC; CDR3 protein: CASSQVRVRDEQFF
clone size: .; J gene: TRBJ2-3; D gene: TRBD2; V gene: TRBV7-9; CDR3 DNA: TGTGCCAGCAGCTCGGGACTAGCGGGAGGCAAGTATTTT; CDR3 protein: CASSSGLAGGKYF
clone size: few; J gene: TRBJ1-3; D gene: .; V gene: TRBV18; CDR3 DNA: TGTGCCAGCTCACCAAACACTATCTCTGGAAACACCATATATTTT; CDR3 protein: CASSPNTISGNTIYF
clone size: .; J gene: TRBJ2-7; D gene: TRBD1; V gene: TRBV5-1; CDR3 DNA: TGCGCCAGCAGCTTGGGGTCAGGGGGCGAGTACGAGCAGTACTTC; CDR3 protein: CASSLGSGGEYEQYF
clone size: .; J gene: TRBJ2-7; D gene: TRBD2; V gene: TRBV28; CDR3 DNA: TGTGCCAGCAGTCCTCGGGGACTAGCGAATTACGAGCAGTACTTC; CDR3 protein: CASSPRGLANYEQYF
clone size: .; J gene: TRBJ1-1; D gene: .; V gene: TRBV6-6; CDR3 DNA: TGTGCCAGCAGCCCTCTTGGATCTAGTGAGGTCACTGAAGCTTTCTTT; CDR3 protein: CASSPLGSSEVTEAFF
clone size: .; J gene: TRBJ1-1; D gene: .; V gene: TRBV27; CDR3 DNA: TGTGCCAGCAGTTTATATCGCGTGAACACTGAAGCTTTCTTT; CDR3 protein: CASSLYRVNTEAFF
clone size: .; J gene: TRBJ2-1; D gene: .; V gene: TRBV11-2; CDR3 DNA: TGTGCCAGCAGCTTATACCACAATGAGCAGTTCTTC; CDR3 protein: CASSLYHNEQFF
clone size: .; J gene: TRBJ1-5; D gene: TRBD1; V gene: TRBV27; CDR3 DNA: TGTGCCAGCAGTTCCCTGCAGACAGGGGGCCCAAATCAGCCCCAGCATTTT; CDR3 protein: CASSSLQTGGPNQPQHF
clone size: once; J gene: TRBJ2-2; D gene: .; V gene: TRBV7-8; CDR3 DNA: TGTGCCAGCACAGATCACCGGGGAGCTGTTTTT; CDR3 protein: CASTDHRGAVF
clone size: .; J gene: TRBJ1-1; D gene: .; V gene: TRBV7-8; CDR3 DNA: TGTGCCAGCAGACAAAAGACACTGAACACTGAAGCTTTCTTT; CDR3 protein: CASRQKTLNTEAFF
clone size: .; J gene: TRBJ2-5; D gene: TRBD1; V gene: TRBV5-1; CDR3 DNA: TGCGCCAGCAGCCATCCGGGACAGTCCCAAGAGACCCAGTACTTC; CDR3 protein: CASSHPGQSQETQYF
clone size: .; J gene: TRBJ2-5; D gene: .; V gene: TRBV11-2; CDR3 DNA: TGTGCCAGCAGCTTTGAAGGGGAGACCCAGTACTTC; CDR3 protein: CASSFEGETQYF
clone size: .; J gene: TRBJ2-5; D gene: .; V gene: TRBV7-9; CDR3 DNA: TGTGCCAGCAGCTCGACGGACGGCGGAATACAAGAGACCCAGTACTTC; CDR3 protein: CASSSTDGGIQETQYF
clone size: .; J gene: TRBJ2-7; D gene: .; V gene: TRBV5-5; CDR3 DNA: TGTGCCAGCAGCTTGGATGTTAGCCTTTACGAGCAGTACTTC; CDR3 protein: CASSLDVSLYEQYF
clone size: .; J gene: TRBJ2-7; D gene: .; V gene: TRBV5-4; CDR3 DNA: TGTGCCAGCAGCACAAGGACAAATACCTACGAGCAGTACTTC; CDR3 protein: CASSTRTNTYEQYF
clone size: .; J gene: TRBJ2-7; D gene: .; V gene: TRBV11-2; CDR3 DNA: TGTGCCAGCAGCCCCAGTGCGAGAGAGCAGTACTTC; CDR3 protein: CASSPSAREQYF
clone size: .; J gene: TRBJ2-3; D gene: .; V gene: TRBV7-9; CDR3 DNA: TGTGCCAGCAGCTCCCCCGAAGGGGCTTACACAGATACGCAGTATTTT; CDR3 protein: CASSSPEGAYTDTQYF
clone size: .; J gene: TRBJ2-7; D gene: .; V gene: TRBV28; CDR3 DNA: TGTGCCAGCAGTTCGCTCACCTCTGAGCAGTACTTC; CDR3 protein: CASSSLTSEQYF
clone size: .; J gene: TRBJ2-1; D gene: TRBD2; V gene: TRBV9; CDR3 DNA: TGTGCCAGCAGCGGTAGCGGGAGGATTATCAATGAGCAGTTCTTC; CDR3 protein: CASSGSGRIINEQFF
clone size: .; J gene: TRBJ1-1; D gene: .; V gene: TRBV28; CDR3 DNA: TGTGCCAGCAGTTCCGTGCTGAACACTGAAGCTTTCTTT; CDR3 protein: CASSSVLNTEAFF